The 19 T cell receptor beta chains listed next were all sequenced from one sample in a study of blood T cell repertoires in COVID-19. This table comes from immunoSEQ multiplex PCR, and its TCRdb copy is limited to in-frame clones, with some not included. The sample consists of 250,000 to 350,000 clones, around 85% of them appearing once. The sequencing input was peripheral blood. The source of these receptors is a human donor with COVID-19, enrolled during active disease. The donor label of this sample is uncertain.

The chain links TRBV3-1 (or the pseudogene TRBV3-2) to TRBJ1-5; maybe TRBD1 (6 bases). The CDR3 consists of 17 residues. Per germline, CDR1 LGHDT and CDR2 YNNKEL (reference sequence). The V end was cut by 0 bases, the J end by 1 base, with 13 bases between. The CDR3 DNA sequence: TGTGCCAGCAGCCAAGATAATAAGGGGGACAGCAATCAGCCCCAGCATTTT. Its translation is CASSQDNKGDSNQPQHF.

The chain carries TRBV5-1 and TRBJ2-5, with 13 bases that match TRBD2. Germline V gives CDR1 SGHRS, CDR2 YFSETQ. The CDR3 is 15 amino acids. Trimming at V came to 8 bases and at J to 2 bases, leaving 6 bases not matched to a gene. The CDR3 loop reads CASIRTSGSQETQYF. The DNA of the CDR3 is TGCGCCAGTATTCGGACTAGCGGGAGTCAAGAGACCCAGTACTTC. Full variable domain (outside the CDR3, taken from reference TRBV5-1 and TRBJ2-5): KAGVTQTPRYLIKTRGQQVTLSCSPISGHRSVSWYQQTPGQGLQFLFEYFSETQRNKGNFPGRFSGRQFSNSRSEMNVSTLELGDSALYLCASIRTSGSQETQYFGPGTRLLVL.

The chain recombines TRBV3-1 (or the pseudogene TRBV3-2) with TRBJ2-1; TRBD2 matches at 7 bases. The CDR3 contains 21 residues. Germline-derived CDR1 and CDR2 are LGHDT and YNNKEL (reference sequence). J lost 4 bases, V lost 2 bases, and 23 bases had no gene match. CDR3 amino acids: CASSQPPYTVRGGGWYNEQFF. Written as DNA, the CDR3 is TGTGCCAGCAGCCAACCACCATACACCGTTCGCGGGGGTGGATGGTACAATGAGCAGTTCTTC.

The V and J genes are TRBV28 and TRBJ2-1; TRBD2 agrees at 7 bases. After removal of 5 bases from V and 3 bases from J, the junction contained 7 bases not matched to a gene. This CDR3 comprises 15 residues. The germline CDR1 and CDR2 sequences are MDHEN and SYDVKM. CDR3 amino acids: CASSTWAGDYNEQFF. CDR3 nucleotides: TGTGCCAGCAGTACCTGGGCGGGAGACTACAATGAGCAGTTCTTC.

Here the CDR3 reads CASSEEKGLGSGNTIYF. The CDR3 nucleotides are TGTGCCAGCAGTGAAGAAAAGGGGCTCGGGTCTGGAAACACCATATATTTT. The chain carries TRBV6-1 and TRBJ1-3, with D maybe TRBD1 (5 bases). The germline CDR1 and CDR2 sequences are MNHNS and SASEGT. The CDR3 contains 17 residues. V lost 1 base and J 1 base, leaving 14 bases between the germline ends.

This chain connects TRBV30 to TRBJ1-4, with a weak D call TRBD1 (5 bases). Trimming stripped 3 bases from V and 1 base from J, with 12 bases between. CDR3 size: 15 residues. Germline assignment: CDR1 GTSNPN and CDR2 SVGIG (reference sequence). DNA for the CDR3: TGTGCCTGGAGAAGGGGTCGAGGAACTAATGAAAAACTGTTTTTT. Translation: CAWRRGRGTNEKLFF. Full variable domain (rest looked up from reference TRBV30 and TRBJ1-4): SQTIHQWPATLVQPVGSPLSLECTVEGTSNPNLYWYRQAAGRGLQLLFYSVGIGQISSEVPQNLSASRPQDRQFILSSKKLLLSDSGFYLCAWRRGRGTNEKLFFGSGTQLSVL.

CDR3 residues: CASSLGLAGGTSSYEQYF. CDR3 nucleotides: TGTGCCAGCAGCTTGGGTTTAGCGGGAGGCACTAGCTCCTACGAGCAGTACTTC. V is TRBV5-4 and J is TRBJ2-7; 10 bases are a match to TRBD2. Trimming at V came to 0 bases and at J to 0 bases, leaving 9 bases not matched to a gene. The CDR3 contains 18 residues. Germline V gives CDR1 SGHNT, CDR2 YYREEE (reference sequence).

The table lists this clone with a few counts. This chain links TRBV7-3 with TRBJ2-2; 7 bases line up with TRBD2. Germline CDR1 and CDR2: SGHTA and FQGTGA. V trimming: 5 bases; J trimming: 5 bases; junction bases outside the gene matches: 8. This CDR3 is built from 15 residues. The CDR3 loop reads CASSPGLGRTGELFF. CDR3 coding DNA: TGTGCCAGCAGCCCCGGACTAGGGAGGACCGGGGAGCTGTTTTTT.

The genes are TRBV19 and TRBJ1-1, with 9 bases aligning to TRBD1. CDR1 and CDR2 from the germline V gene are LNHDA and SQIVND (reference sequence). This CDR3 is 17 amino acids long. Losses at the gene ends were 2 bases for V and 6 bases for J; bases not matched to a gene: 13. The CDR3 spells CASSIRPRGTGRAEAFF. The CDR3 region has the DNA TGTGCCAGTAGTATAAGGCCCCGAGGGACAGGGCGGGCTGAAGCTTTCTTT.

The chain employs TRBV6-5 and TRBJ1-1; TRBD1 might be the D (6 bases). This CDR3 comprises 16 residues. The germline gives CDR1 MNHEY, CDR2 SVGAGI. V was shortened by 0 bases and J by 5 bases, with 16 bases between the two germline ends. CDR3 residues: CASSYSRGGRRTEAFF. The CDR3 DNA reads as TGTGCCAGCAGTTACTCGAGGGGGGGGCGCCGGACTGAAGCTTTCTTT.

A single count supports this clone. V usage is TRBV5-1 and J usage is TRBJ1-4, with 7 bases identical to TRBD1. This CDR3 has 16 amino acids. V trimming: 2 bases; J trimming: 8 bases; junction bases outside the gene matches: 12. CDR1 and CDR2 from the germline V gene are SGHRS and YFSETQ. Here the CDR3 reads CASSLEFQGVGEKLFF. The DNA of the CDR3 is TGCGCCAGCAGCTTAGAGTTCCAGGGGGTTGGAGAAAAACTGTTTTTT.

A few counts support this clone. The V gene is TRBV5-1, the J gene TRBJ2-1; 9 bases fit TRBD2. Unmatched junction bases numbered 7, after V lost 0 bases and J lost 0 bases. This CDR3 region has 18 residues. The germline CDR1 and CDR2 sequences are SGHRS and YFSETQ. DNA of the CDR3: TGCGCCAGCAGCTTGGGACTAGCGGTTATGAGCTCCTACAATGAGCAGTTCTTC. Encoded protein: CASSLGLAVMSSYNEQFF. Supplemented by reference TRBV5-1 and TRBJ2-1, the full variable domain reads KAGVTQTPRYLIKTRGQQVTLSCSPISGHRSVSWYQQTPGQGLQFLFEYFSETQRNKGNFPGRFSGRQFSNSRSEMNVSTLELGDSALYLCASSLGLAVMSSYNEQFFGPGTRLTVL.

CDR3 coding DNA: TGTGCCACCAGTGACCCGGGACAGGGGGCGGTTAATGAGCAGTTCTTC. It translates to CATSDPGQGAVNEQFF. The chain is built from TRBV24-1 and TRBJ2-1; 12 bases agree with TRBD1. Looked up from germline, CDR1 is KGHDR and CDR2 is SFDVKD. The junction had 7 bases not matched to a gene; V was cut back by 4 bases and J by 7 bases. This CDR3 is built from 16 residues.

The CDR3 is CASSLTVKEQYF. The CDR3 bases are TGCGCCAGCAGCTTGACGGTTAAAGAGCAGTACTTC. The V gene is TRBV5-1, the J gene TRBJ2-7; no clear D. CDR1 and CDR2 from the germline V gene are SGHRS and YFSETQ. This CDR3 is built from 12 residues. The V end was cut by 1 base, the J end by 7 bases, with 9 bases between. Combining the CDR3 with reference TRBV5-1 and TRBJ2-7 gives the whole variable domain KAGVTQTPRYLIKTRGQQVTLSCSPISGHRSVSWYQQTPGQGLQFLFEYFSETQRNKGNFPGRFSGRQFSNSRSEMNVSTLELGDSALYLCASSLTVKEQYFGPGTRLTVT.

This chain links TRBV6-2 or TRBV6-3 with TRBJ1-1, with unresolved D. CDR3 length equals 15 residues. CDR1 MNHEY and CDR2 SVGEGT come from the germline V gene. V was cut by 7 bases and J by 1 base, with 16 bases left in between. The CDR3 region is CASTPRGLANTEAFF. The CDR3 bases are TGTGCCAGCACCCCCCGAGGGTTAGCGAACACTGAAGCTTTCTTT.

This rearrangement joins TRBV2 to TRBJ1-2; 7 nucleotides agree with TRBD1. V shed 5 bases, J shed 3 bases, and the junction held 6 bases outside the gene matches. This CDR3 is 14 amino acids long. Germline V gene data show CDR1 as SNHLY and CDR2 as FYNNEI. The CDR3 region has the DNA TGTGCCAGCAGTACGAGACAGGGAGACTATGGCTACACCTTC. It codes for CASSTRQGDYGYTF.

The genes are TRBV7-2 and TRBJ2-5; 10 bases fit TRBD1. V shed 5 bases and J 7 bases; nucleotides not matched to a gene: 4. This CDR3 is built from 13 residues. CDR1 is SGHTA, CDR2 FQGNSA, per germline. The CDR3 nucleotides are TGTGCCAGCAGCATGGACAGGGGGGCGACCCAGTACTTC. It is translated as CASSMDRGATQYF. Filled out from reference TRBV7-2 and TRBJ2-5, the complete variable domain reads GAGVSQSPSNKVTEKGKDVELRCDPISGHTALYWYRQSLGQGLEFLIYFQGNSAPDKSGLPSDRFSAERTGGSVSTLTIQRTQQEDSAVYLCASSMDRGATQYFGPGTRLLVL.

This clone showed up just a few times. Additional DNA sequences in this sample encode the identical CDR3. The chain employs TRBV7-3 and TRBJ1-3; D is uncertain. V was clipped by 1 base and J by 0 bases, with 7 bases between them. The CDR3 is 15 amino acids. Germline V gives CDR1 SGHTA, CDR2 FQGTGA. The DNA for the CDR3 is TGTGCCAGCAGCTTAAACGGCGGCTCTGGAAACACCATATATTTT. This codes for CASSLNGGSGNTIYF.

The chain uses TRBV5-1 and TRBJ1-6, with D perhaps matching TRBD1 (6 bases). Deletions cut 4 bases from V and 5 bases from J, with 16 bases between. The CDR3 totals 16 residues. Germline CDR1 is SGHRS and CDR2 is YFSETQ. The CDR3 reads CASSPAGGANNSPLHF. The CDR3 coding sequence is TGCGCCAGCAGCCCCGCGGGGGGGGCGAATAATTCACCCCTCCACTTT. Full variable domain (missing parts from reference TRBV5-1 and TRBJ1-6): KAGVTQTPRYLIKTRGQQVTLSCSPISGHRSVSWYQQTPGQGLQFLFEYFSETQRNKGNFPGRFSGRQFSNSRSEMNVSTLELGDSALYLCASSPAGGANNSPLHFGNGTRLTVT.